Below, 27 T cell receptor beta chains from the same sample are listed, as sequenced in a study of beta chain features in type 1 diabetes (dated by TCRdb to 2017 to 2018). Antigen specificity for these receptors is unknown. What the research found in general, with its limitations: Type 1 diabetes patients showed a moderate but significant shortening of TCRB CDR3 length in all four CD4+ subsets.

The library was produced with the immunoSEQ multiplex PCR assay. The High Capacity cDNA Reverse Transcription Kit was used to reverse transcribe all of the isolated RNA, meaning that expressed TCRB transcripts were what got sequenced. TCRdb stores this immuneACCESS table with in-frame sequences only. Part of the clones is absent; in the studies checked, under half of the shortfall reflects unresolved V genes, and no reason is known for the rest. The sample table contains under 350,000 clones; only one count was recorded for 13% to 15% of them. Together, the top ten hold about 0.017% of the sample. The sample was naive CD4+ T cells from blood. The cell subset or site label on this specimen signifies: true naive CD4+ T cells. These receptors were obtained from a man aged 25-45 years with type 1 diabetes.

There are a few counts of this clone. CDR3 residues: CASSLLGQKRSNQPQHF. The CDR3 region has the DNA TGTGCCAGCAGTTTACTGGGACAAAAAAGGAGCAATCAGCCCCAGCATTTT. The chain is built from TRBV28 and TRBJ1-5; D might be TRBD1 (6 bases). CDR1 is MDHEN and CDR2 is SYDVKM in the germline V gene. V was trimmed by 2 bases and J by 1 base, leaving 15 bases between them. The CDR3 sequence is 17 residues long. Variable domain in full (rest from reference TRBV28 and TRBJ1-5): DVKVTQSSRYLVKRTGEKVFLECVQDMDHENMFWYRQDPGLGLRLIYFSYDVKMKEKGDIPEGYSVSREKKERFSLILESASTNQTSMYLCASSLLGQKRSNQPQHFGDGTRLSIL.

This clone was seen more than once but under ten times. V and J are TRBV9 and TRBJ2-5, with D hard to call. V shed 0 bases and J shed 1 base, with 10 bases lying between them. CDR3 length: 15 amino acids. In germline, CDR1 is SGDLS, CDR2 YYNGEE. CDR3 loop: CASSVASRSQETQYF. As DNA, the CDR3 is TGTGCCAGCAGCGTAGCCTCGCGGTCCCAAGAGACCCAGTACTTC.

CDR3 coding DNA: TGTGCCATCACGGCGGGGGCAGACACCGGGGAGCTGTTTTTT. Its protein is CAITAGADTGELFF. The V and J genes are TRBV10-3 and TRBJ2-2, with D possibly TRBD2 on 7 matching bases. The CDR3 length is 14 residues. CDR1 and CDR2 from the germline V gene are ENHRY and SYGVKD. The V end was cut by 7 bases, the J end by 3 bases, with 12 bases between.

This clone has more than one count but fewer than ten. The CDR3 region has the DNA TGTGCCAGCAGGACTGGGACTAGCGGAGACTACAATGAGCAGTTCTTC. This encodes CASRTGTSGDYNEQFF. The J gene is TRBJ2-1, the V gene TRBV5-4; TRBD2 matches 11 bases. The CDR3 sequence is 16 residues long. The V and J ends lost 5 bases and 3 bases, in that order; junction bases with no gene match: 7. Germline lookup yields CDR1 SGHNT and CDR2 YYREEE (reference sequence).

This clone was seen a few times. The chain recombines TRBV7-9 with TRBJ2-4, with 13 bases fitting TRBD2. The CDR3 has 15 amino acids. CDR1 is SEHNR, CDR2 FQNEAQ, per germline (reference sequence). J was trimmed by 4 bases and V by 5 bases; bases with no gene match: 2. Here the CDR3 DNA reads TGTGCCAGCAGCCAGGGACTAGCGGGGAAAAACATTCAGTACTTC. Residues: CASSQGLAGKNIQYF. The full variable domain, rest sourced from reference TRBV7-9 and TRBJ2-4, is DTGVSQNPRHKITKRGQNVTFRCDPISEHNRLYWYRQTLGQGPEFLTYFQNEAQLEKSRLLSDRFSAERPKGSFSTLEIQRTEQGDSAMYLCASSQGLAGKNIQYFGAGTRLSVL.

The chain joins TRBV30 to TRBJ2-3; no firm D call. The CDR3 spans 12 residues. Trimming removed 3 bases at V and 5 bases at J, with 9 bases between. Germline CDR1 is GTSNPN and CDR2 is SVGIG (reference sequence). CDR3 amino acids: CAWRGDIDTQYF. The CDR3 DNA is TGTGCCTGGAGGGGCGATATAGATACGCAGTATTTT.

This clone was recorded a few times. The chain employs TRBV6-5 and TRBJ2-7; TRBD1 matches 9 bases. This CDR3 comprises 16 residues. Germline V gene sequence: CDR1 MNHEY, CDR2 SVGAGI. The trim removed 2 bases at V and 7 bases at J, leaving 12 bases unmatched. CDR3 in amino acids: CASSYGTGTGTREQYF. CDR3 nucleotide sequence: TGTGCCAGCAGTTACGGAACCGGGACAGGGACCCGGGAGCAGTACTTC.

This clone was counted a few times. Within the sample, other DNA sequences also encode this same CDR3. The chain is built from TRBV7-9 and TRBJ1-1; D not certain. Trimming cost V 1 base and J 0 bases, with 6 bases left between them. The CDR3 length is 14 residues. Germline values: CDR1 SEHNR, CDR2 FQNEAQ (reference sequence). CDR3 sequence reads: CASSLGRMNTEAFF. The CDR3 nucleotides are TGTGCCAGCAGCTTAGGCAGGATGAACACTGAAGCTTTCTTT.

This clone showed up just a few times. The rearrangement links TRBV7-8 to TRBJ2-3; 8 bases are shared with TRBD2. The ends lost 1 base at V and 3 bases at J; junction bases unmatched: 12. The length of the CDR3 is 18 residues. The V gene's germline CDR1 is SGHVS and CDR2 FQNEAQ. The CDR3 DNA follows: TGTGCCAGCAGCTTAGGAATCGTTCTAGCGGGCAAGACAGATACGCAGTATTTT. Its translation is CASSLGIVLAGKTDTQYF.

This clone was seen a single time. The CDR3: CSVPSGNTIYF. As DNA, the CDR3 is TGCAGTGTCCCATCTGGAAACACCATATATTTT. The genes are TRBV20-1 and TRBJ1-3; D remains unclear. Germline-derived CDR1 and CDR2 are DFQATT and SNEGSKA (reference sequence). There are 11 residues in the CDR3. With 7 bases removed from V and 1 base from J, the gap between germline ends came to 5 bases.

This clone was recorded a few times. The chain couples TRBV7-3 to TRBJ2-1, with D perhaps TRBD2 (5 bases). CDR1 and CDR2 from the germline V gene are SGHTA and FQGTGA. V was pared by 0 bases and J by 0 bases, with 9 bases between. This CDR3 region has 16 residues. CDR3 bases: TGTGCCAGCAGCTTAACCCCGGGGAGCTCCTACAATGAGCAGTTCTTC. This translates into CASSLTPGSSYNEQFF.

The chain is built from TRBV7-9 and TRBJ2-7, with D unclear. This CDR3 is built from 13 residues. The V gene lost 1 base and the J gene lost 5 bases, with 9 bases spanning the gap. Germline CDR1 SEHNR, CDR2 FQNEAQ (reference sequence). The CDR3 coding sequence is TGTGCCAGCAGCTTAGACTTAACTAACGAGCAGTACTTC. Amino acid sequence: CASSLDLTNEQYF.

This clone was detected a few times. CDR3 coding DNA: TGTGCCAGCTCGTCGGGACAGGGGGACGATCAGCCCCAGCATTTT. It encodes CASSSGQGDDQPQHF. J is TRBJ1-5 and V is TRBV18; the match to TRBD1 covers 11 bases. This CDR3 is 15 amino acids long. V gave up 6 bases and J gave up 5 bases; unmatched junction bases: 6. CDR1 and CDR2 from the germline V gene are KGHSH and LQKENI. Looking up the rest from reference TRBV18 and TRBJ1-5 gives the full variable domain: NAGVMQNPRHLVRRRGQEARLRCSPMKGHSHVYWYRQLPEEGLKFMVYLQKENIIDESGMPKERFSAEFPKEGPSILRIQQVVRGDSAAYFCASSSGQGDDQPQHFGDGTRLSIL.

The chain uses TRBV7-8 and TRBJ2-1; D not certain. The germline CDR1 and CDR2 sequences are SGHVS and FQNEAQ. This CDR3 spans 13 amino acids. Trimming pared 3 bases from V and 6 bases from J, leaving 9 bases between. The CDR3 coding sequence is TGTGCCAGCAGCTTTGGTGAGGTCAATGAGCAGTTCTTC. Amino acids: CASSFGEVNEQFF.

This chain uses TRBV5-1 with TRBJ2-1, with 9 bases fitting TRBD1. The ends lost 6 bases at V and 4 bases at J; junction bases unmatched: 8. The CDR3 covers 15 residues. Germline CDR1 SGHRS, CDR2 YFSETQ. The CDR3 nucleotides read TGCGCCAGCACCCTGGGGACAGGGATGTACAATGAGCAGTTCTTC. This translates into CASTLGTGMYNEQFF.

The J gene is TRBJ2-5, the V gene TRBV18; TRBD2 aligns across 7 bases. Germline lookup yields CDR1 KGHSH and CDR2 LQKENI. J was trimmed by 5 bases and V by 0 bases; bases with no gene match: 6. The CDR3 contains 15 residues. The CDR3 nucleotides are TGTGCCAGCTCACCACCGGGAGGGGTGGTTGAGACCCAGTACTTC. It specifies CASSPPGGVVETQYF.

This clone was detected a few times. The rearrangement joins TRBV2 to TRBJ1-1; D is possibly TRBD1 (5 bases). Germline values: CDR1 SNHLY, CDR2 FYNNEI. This CDR3 region has 14 residues. Trimming pared 1 base from V and 5 bases from J, leaving 11 bases between. For the CDR3, the DNA is TGTGCCAGCAGTGAAGGCGGGGGTCGGACTGAAGCTTTCTTT. It encodes CASSEGGGRTEAFF. The whole variable domain, remainder taken from reference TRBV2 and TRBJ1-1, is EPEVTQTPSHQVTQMGQEVILRCVPISNHLYFYWYRQILGQKVEFLVSFYNNEISEKSEIFDDQFSVERPDGSNFTLKIRSTKLEDSAMYFCASSEGGGRTEAFFGQGTRLTVV.

In its sample, this clone was seen a few times. V is TRBV7-3 and J is TRBJ2-3; no clear D. The germline V and J ends were trimmed by 6 bases and 1 base, with 14 bases remaining between them. CDR1 and CDR2 from the germline V gene are SGHTA and FQGTGA. The CDR3 runs to 15 residues. CDR3 residues: CASSSLVAGTDTQYF. For the CDR3, the DNA is TGTGCCAGCAGTTCGCTAGTCGCCGGCACAGATACGCAGTATTTT. The full variable domain, with the rest looked up from reference TRBV7-3 and TRBJ2-3, is GAGVSQTPSNKVTEKGKYVELRCDPISGHTALYWYRQSLGQGPEFLIYFQGTGAADDSGLPNDRFFAVRPEGSVSTLKIQRTERGDSAVYLCASSSLVAGTDTQYFGPGTRLTVL.

This clone showed up just a few times. The CDR3 region is CASSKGQGYEQYF. CDR3 coding DNA: TGTGCCAGCAGCAAGGGACAAGGCTACGAGCAGTACTTC. The V gene is TRBV5-4, the J gene TRBJ2-7, with a weak D call TRBD1 (6 bases). Per germline, CDR1 SGHNT and CDR2 YYREEE (reference sequence). The CDR3 is 13 residues long. V was shortened by 4 bases and J by 3 bases, with 11 bases between the two germline ends.

The chain couples TRBV7-2 to TRBJ2-1, with D perhaps matching TRBD1 (5 bases). Germline V gene sequence: CDR1 SGHTA, CDR2 FQGNSA. Trimming took 5 bases from V and 7 from J, leaving 15 bases between them. The CDR3 length is 14 residues. The CDR3 DNA sequence: TGTGCCAGCAGCGCCCAGGGCTGGGCTAATGAGCAGTTCTTC. Amino acid sequence: CASSAQGWANEQFF.

The chain employs TRBV7-2 and TRBJ2-3, with 10 bases identical to TRBD2. The germline gives CDR1 SGHTA, CDR2 FQGNSA. CDR3 length equals 16 residues. V trimming: 6 bases; J trimming: 2 bases; junction bases outside the gene matches: 8. This CDR3 is CASRPRLAGDTDTQYF. CDR3 DNA sequence: TGTGCCAGCAGGCCTCGTCTAGCGGGAGACACAGATACGCAGTATTTT.

The chain carries TRBV2 and TRBJ2-1; a possible D gene is TRBD1 (6 bases). Germline CDR1 SNHLY, CDR2 FYNNEI. The CDR3 is made up of 14 amino acids. The V end lost 4 bases, the J end lost 4 bases, and 11 bases lay between the germline ends. The chain's CDR3 is CASSVRDTYNEQFF. Here the CDR3 DNA reads TGTGCCAGCAGTGTCCGGGACACATACAATGAGCAGTTCTTC.

This chain joins TRBV9 and TRBJ1-2; D unresolved. The CDR3 runs 12 residues. Germline CDR1 reads SGDLS; CDR2 reads YYNGEE. The V gene lost 4 bases and the J gene lost 6 bases, with 10 bases spanning the gap. This CDR3 is CASSSPGDGYTF. The CDR3 DNA reads as TGTGCCAGCAGCTCCCCCGGAGATGGCTACACCTTC.

In its sample, this clone was seen a few times. The V call is TRBV30, the J call TRBJ2-6; D gene ambiguous. This CDR3 is 13 amino acids long. V lost 5 bases to trimming and J lost 4 bases, with 9 bases between them. Germline V gene sequence: CDR1 GTSNPN, CDR2 SVGIG (reference sequence). The CDR3 bases are TGTGCCTGGGTCTCAGGAGGGGCCAACGTCCTGACTTTC. Translation gives CAWVSGGANVLTF.

Worth noting for this clone: Without the conserved terminal phenylalanine or tryptophan, this CDR3 likely stems from a read error. It is unclear where the CDR3 begins or ends on the DNA, so no DNA is shown, and the CDR3 is as TCRdb lists it. The chain links TRBV10-3 to TRBJ2-7; the table names TRBD1, a call not compared with the DNA. The CDR3 sequence runs 11 residues, both termini included. Germline assignment: CDR1 ENHRY and CDR2 SYGVKD. This chain's CDR3 is CAISEGDRATI.

This clone was seen a handful of times. The J gene is TRBJ2-1, the V gene TRBV27, with TRBD1 matching 10 bases. This CDR3 has 16 amino acids. The ends lost 7 bases at V and 6 bases at J; junction bases unmatched: 12. Germline V gene sequence: CDR1 MNHEY, CDR2 SMNVEV (reference sequence). CDR3 region: CASTHHGTGDGNEQFF. In nucleotides, the CDR3 is TGTGCCAGCACCCACCACGGGACAGGGGATGGCAATGAGCAGTTCTTC.

This clone appeared a few times. The rearrangement joins TRBV5-1 to TRBJ2-3, with a tentative D call TRBD1 (6 bases). Looked up from germline, CDR1 is SGHRS and CDR2 is YFSETQ. This CDR3 has 16 residues. Trimming cost V 1 base and J 10 bases, with 22 bases left between them. CDR3 sequence: CASSLFSGRGDVPQYF. The CDR3 bases are TGCGCCAGCAGCTTGTTTTCTGGCAGGGGAGATGTCCCGCAGTATTTT. Using reference TRBV5-1 and TRBJ2-3 for the parts outside the CDR3, the full variable domain is KAGVTQTPRYLIKTRGQQVTLSCSPISGHRSVSWYQQTPGQGLQFLFEYFSETQRNKGNFPGRFSGRQFSNSRSEMNVSTLELGDSALYLCASSLFSGRGDVPQYFGPGTRLTVL.